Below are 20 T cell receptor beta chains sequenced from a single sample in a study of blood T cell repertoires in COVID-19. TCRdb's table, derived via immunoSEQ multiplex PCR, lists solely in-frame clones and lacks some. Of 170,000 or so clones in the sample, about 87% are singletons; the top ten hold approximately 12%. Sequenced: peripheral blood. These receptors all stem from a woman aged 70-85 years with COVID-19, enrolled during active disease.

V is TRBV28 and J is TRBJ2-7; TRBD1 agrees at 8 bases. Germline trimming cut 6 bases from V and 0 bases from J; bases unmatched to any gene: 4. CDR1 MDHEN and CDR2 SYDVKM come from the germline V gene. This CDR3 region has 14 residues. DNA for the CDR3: TGTGCCAGCAGACGACAGGGGAACTCCTACGAGCAGTACTTC. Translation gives CASRRQGNSYEQYF.

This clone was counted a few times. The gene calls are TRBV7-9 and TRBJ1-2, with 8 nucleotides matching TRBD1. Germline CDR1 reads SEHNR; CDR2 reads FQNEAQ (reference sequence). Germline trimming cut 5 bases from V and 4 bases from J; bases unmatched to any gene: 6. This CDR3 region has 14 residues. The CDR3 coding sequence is TGTGCCAGCAGCCCAGGGACAGGAGCCTATGGCTACACCTTC. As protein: CASSPGTGAYGYTF.

This CDR3 reads CASRVQYSNQPQHF. The CDR3 nucleotides read TGTGCCAGCAGGGTACAGTATAGCAATCAGCCCCAGCATTTT. The rearrangement links TRBV6-5 to TRBJ1-5; D not certain. V lost 6 bases and J 0 bases, leaving 9 bases between the germline ends. Germline V CDR1 and CDR2: MNHEY, SVGAGI. The CDR3 has 14 residues.

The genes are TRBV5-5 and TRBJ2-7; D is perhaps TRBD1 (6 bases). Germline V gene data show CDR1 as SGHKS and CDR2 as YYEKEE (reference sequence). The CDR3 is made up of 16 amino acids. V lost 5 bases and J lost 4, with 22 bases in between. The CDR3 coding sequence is TGTGCCAGCAGTAGGGGGTCAGGGATGAATAGGTACGAGCAGTACTTC. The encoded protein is CASSRGSGMNRYEQYF. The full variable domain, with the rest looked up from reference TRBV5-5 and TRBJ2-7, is DAGVTQSPTHLIKTRGQQVTLRCSPISGHKSVSWYQQVLGQGPQFIFQYYEKEERGRGNFPDRFSARQFPNYSSELNVNALLLGDSALYLCASSRGSGMNRYEQYFGPGTRLTVT.

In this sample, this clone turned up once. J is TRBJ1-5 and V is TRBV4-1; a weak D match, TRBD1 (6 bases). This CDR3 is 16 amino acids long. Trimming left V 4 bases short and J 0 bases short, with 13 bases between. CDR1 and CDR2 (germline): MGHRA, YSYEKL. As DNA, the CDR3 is TGCGCCAGCAGCCGGACGAGACAGGATAGCAATCAGCCCCAGCATTTT. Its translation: CASSRTRQDSNQPQHF.

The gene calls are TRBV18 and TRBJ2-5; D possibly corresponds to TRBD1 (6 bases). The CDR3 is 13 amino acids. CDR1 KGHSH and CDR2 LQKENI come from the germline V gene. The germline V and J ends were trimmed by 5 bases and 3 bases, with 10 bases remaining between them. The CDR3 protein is CASSTGLEETQYF. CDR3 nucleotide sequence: TGTGCCAGCTCAACAGGGCTCGAAGAGACCCAGTACTTC.

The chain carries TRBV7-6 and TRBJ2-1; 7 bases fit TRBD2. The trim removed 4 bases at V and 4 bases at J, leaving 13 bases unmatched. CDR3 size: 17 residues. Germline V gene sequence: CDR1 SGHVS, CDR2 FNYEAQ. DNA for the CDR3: TGTGCCAGCAGCTCCGACGGGGGGAGTGGGTATTACAATGAGCAGTTCTTC. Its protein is CASSSDGGSGYYNEQFF.

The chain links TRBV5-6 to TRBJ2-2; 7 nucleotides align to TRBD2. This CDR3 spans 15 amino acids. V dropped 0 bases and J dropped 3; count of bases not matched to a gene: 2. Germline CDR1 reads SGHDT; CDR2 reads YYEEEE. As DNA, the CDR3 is TGTGCCAGCAGCTTGGTTGGGAGGGACACCGGGGAGCTGTTTTTT. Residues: CASSLVGRDTGELFF.

CDR3 loop: CASSFSTSATDTQYF. CDR3 DNA: TGTGCCAGCAGCTTCTCGACTAGCGCGACAGATACGCAGTATTTT. The rearrangement joins TRBV13 to TRBJ2-3, with TRBD2 matching 8 bases. The junction had 5 bases not matched to a gene; V was cut back by 3 bases and J by 3 bases. The CDR3 has 15 amino acids. The germline V gene encodes CDR1 PRHDT and CDR2 FYEKMQ (reference sequence).

The CDR3 spells CAITNGQGVGELFF. The CDR3 DNA follows: TGTGCCATCACCAACGGACAGGGGGTCGGGGAGCTGTTTTTT. V is TRBV10-3 and J is TRBJ2-2, with TRBD1 matching over 10 bases. Germline assignment: CDR1 ENHRY and CDR2 SYGVKD. Losses at the gene ends were 7 bases for V and 7 bases for J; bases not matched to a gene: 6. This CDR3 region has 14 residues.

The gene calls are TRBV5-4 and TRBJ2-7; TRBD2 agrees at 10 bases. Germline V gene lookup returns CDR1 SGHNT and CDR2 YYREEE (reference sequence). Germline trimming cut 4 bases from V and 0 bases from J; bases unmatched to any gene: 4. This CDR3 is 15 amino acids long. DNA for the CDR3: TGTGCCAGCAGCCTAGCGGGAGCCCCCTCCTACGAGCAGTACTTC. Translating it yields CASSLAGAPSYEQYF. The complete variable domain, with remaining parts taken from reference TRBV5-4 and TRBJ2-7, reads ETGVTQSPTHLIKTRGQQVTLRCSSQSGHNTVSWYQQALGQGPQFIFQYYREEENGRGNFPPRFSGLQFPNYSSELNVNALELDDSALYLCASSLAGAPSYEQYFGPGTRLTVT.

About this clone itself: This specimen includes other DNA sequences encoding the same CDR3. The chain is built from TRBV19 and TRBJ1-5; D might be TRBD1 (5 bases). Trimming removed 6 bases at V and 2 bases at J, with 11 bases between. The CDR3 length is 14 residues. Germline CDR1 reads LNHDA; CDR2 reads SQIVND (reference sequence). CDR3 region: CASSLGGRNQPQHF. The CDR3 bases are TGTGCCAGTAGCCTGGGGGGACGCAATCAGCCCCAGCATTTT.

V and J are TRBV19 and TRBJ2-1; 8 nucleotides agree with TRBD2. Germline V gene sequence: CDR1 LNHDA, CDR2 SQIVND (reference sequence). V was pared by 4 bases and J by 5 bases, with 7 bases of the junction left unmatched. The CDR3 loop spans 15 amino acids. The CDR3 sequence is CASSRAGERNNEQFF. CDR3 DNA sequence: TGTGCCAGTAGTAGAGCGGGAGAGAGGAACAATGAGCAGTTCTTC.

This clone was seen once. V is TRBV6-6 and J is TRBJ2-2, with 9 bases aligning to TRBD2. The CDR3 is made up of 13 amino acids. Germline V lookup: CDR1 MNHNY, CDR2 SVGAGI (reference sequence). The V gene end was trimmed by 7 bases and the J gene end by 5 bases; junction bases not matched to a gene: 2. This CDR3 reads CASITSGTGELFF. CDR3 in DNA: TGTGCCAGCATCACTAGCGGGACCGGGGAGCTGTTTTTT.

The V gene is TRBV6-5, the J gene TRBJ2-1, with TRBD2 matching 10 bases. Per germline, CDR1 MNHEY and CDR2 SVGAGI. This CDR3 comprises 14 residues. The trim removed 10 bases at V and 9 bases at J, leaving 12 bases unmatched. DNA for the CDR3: TGTGCCACCACTTTAATAGCGGGAGGAACTGAGCAGTTCTTC. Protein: CATTLIAGGTEQFF.

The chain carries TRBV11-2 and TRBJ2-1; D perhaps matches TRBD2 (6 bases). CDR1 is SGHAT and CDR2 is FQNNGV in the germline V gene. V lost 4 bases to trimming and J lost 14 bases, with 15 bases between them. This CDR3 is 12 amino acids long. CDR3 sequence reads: CASSSSGEVKFF. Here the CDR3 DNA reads TGTGCCAGCAGCTCCTCGGGGGAGGTGAAGTTCTTC.

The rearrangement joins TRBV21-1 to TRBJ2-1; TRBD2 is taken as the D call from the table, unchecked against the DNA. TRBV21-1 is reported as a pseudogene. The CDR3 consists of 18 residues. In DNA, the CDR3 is TGTGCCAGCAGCAAAGATTGCGGGGGGCGAACATGTGGGTATGAGCAGTTCTTC. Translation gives CASSKDCGGRTCGYEQFF.

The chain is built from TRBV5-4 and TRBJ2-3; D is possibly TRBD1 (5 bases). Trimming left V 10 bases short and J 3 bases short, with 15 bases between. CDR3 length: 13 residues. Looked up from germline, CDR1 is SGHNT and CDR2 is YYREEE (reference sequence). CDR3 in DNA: TGTGCCGCCAAAATTCAGGGAACAGATACGCAGTATTTT. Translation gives CAAKIQGTDTQYF.

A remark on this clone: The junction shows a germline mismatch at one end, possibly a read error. CDR3 sequence (DNA): TGTGCTAGCAGCCCTCTGACAGGGGGTTCCAATGAGCAGTTCTTC. This gives the protein CASSPLTGGSNEQFF. This sequence joins TRBV7-7 and TRBJ2-1, with 9 bases fitting TRBD1. The V gene's germline CDR1 is SSHAT and CDR2 FNYEAQ (reference sequence). This CDR3 is built from 15 residues.

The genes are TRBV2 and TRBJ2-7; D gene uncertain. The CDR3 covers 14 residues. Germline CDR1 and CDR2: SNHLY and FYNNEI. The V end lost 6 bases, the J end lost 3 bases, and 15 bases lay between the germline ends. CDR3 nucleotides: TGTGCCAGCAGGGTTTTCGTGGGCGACTACGAGCAGTACTTC. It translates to CASRVFVGDYEQYF.